What follows are 17 T cell receptor beta chains derived from one specimen sequenced in a study of a mutant IDH1 vaccine in newly diagnosed glioma (dated by TCRdb to the early 2020s). Their antigens are not known. The library was made by the immunoSEQ multiplex PCR assay. TCRdb's version of the immuneACCESS table is confined to in-frame rearrangements and falls short of the full clone set. An unresolved V gene accounts for under half of the shortfall where checked; the remainder is of unknown origin. For this sample the table gives about 56,000 clones, of which over 70% were detected only once. Of the sample, 5.3% is held by the ten largest clones. The sample's time point label, decoded: week 47, end of study. Each vaccine dose was 300 ug of a 20-mer mutant IDH1 peptide in Montanide, given subcutaneously with topical imiquimod. Material: PBMCs, obtained from a glioma patient whose treatment included an IDH1 peptide vaccine. These receptors came from a man aged 50 or older with glioma.

The rearrangement joins TRBV6-7 to TRBJ2-7; D is perhaps TRBD1 or TRBD2 (5 bases each). TRBV6-7 is classed as an ORF, of uncertain function. V was pared by 0 bases and J by 4 bases, with 19 bases between. This CDR3 spans 17 amino acids. This CDR3 reads CASSYSIIGDPIYEQYF. DNA for the CDR3: TGTGCCAGCAGTTACTCTATTATTGGGGACCCAATATACGAGCAGTACTTC.

The chain links TRBV30 to TRBJ1-1; 9 bases match TRBD1. Germline V lookup: CDR1 GTSNPN, CDR2 SVGIG (reference sequence). J lost 5 bases, V lost 2 bases, and 3 bases had no gene match. CDR3 length: 13 amino acids. CDR3 protein: CAWSKDRGTEAFF. The DNA of the CDR3 is TGTGCCTGGAGTAAGGACAGGGGAACTGAAGCTTTCTTT.

The rearrangement links TRBV19 to TRBJ1-1; D is uncertain. V lost 6 bases to trimming and J lost 11 bases, with 13 bases between them. The CDR3 has 11 amino acids. Germline V CDR1 and CDR2: LNHDA, SQIVND (reference sequence). The CDR3 coding sequence is TGTGCCAGTAGCCAAATGGAGGAGGCTTTCTTT. This sequence encodes CASSQMEEAFF.

This sequence joins TRBV4-1 and TRBJ1-4, with D uncertain. The length of the CDR3 is 14 residues. V gave up 6 bases and J gave up 7 bases, with 15 bases separating them. Germline CDR1 is MGHRA and CDR2 is YSYEKL. The CDR3 spells CASRPDPGSEKLFF. CDR3 in DNA: TGCGCCAGCAGACCGGACCCAGGCAGTGAAAAACTGTTTTTT.

This clone was detected many times. The chain couples TRBV30 to TRBJ2-6; D remains unclear. CDR3 length: 15 amino acids. CDR1 is GTSNPN, CDR2 SVGIG, per germline (reference sequence). V was pared by 2 bases and J by 4 bases, with 12 bases between. CDR3 residues: CAWSISLGGANVLTF. CDR3 bases: TGTGCCTGGAGTATTAGTTTGGGGGGGGCCAACGTCCTGACTTTC.

Points on this clone: The sample carries other DNA sequences with the same CDR3. The chain recombines TRBV7-9 with TRBJ2-2; unclear D gene. Per the germline V gene, CDR1 is SEHNR and CDR2 is FQNEAQ (reference sequence). The ends were cut back, 3 bases at V and 1 base at J, with 0 bases in the middle. CDR3 length: 12 amino acids. The CDR3 DNA follows: TGTGCCAGCAGCTTGAACACCGGGGAGCTGTTTTTT. Translated: CASSLNTGELFF.

The chain has TRBV10-3 and TRBJ1-4; no definite D call. Trimming took off 6 bases at V and 8 bases at J, with 13 bases between the two ends. This CDR3 is 13 amino acids long. Germline CDR1 and CDR2: ENHRY and SYGVKD. CDR3 coding DNA: TGTGCCATCAGCCGCGAGGAGAAGGAAAAACTGTTTTTT. It is translated as CAISREEKEKLFF.

The V call is TRBV30, the J call TRBJ1-4; 9 positions match TRBD1. The CDR3 extends over 13 amino acids. Per germline, CDR1 GTSNPN and CDR2 SVGIG (reference sequence). V gave up 2 bases and J gave up 8 bases; unmatched junction bases: 3. CDR3 coding DNA: TGTGCCTGGAGTTTGACAGGGGGAGAAAAACTGTTTTTT. As protein: CAWSLTGGEKLFF.

J is TRBJ2-1 and V is TRBV29-1; TRBD1 matches 10 bases. Germline trimming cut 8 bases from V and 9 bases from J; bases unmatched to any gene: 13. The CDR3 consists of 14 residues. Germline CDR1 reads SQVTM; CDR2 reads ANQGSEA. The CDR3 DNA sequence: TGCAGCCCGTCCAGGGACAGGGGCGTGGGTGAGCAGTTCTTC. Protein: CSPSRDRGVGEQFF.

This clone showed up just a few times. The V call is TRBV5-4, the J call TRBJ2-5, with D perhaps given as TRBD1 or TRBD2 (5 bases each). Trimming cost V 0 bases and J 3 bases, with 15 bases left between them. The CDR3 totals 16 residues. Germline lookup yields CDR1 SGHNT and CDR2 YYREEE (reference sequence). CDR3 nucleotide sequence: TGTGCCAGCAGCTTGGGGGGGTTTCGAGGTAAAGAGACCCAGTACTTC. Translation gives CASSLGGFRGKETQYF. Combining the CDR3 with reference TRBV5-4 and TRBJ2-5 gives the whole variable domain ETGVTQSPTHLIKTRGQQVTLRCSSQSGHNTVSWYQQALGQGPQFIFQYYREEENGRGNFPPRFSGLQFPNYSSELNVNALELDDSALYLCASSLGGFRGKETQYFGPGTRLLVL.

The chain couples TRBV6-5 to TRBJ1-5; no definite D call. This CDR3 has 13 residues. The germline V gene encodes CDR1 MNHEY and CDR2 SVGAGI. Trimming shortened V by 6 bases and J by 5 bases, and 11 bases separated the two germline ends. The CDR3 protein is CASSREGDQPQHF. The CDR3 nucleotides read TGTGCCAGCAGCCGCGAGGGTGATCAGCCCCAGCATTTT.

The chain uses TRBV19 and TRBJ2-7; TRBD1 matches 9 bases. The CDR3 runs to 15 residues. Germline V gives CDR1 LNHDA, CDR2 SQIVND (reference sequence). J gave up 4 bases and V 5 bases, and 9 bases lay outside the gene matches. The CDR3 loop reads CASSAGTGNTYEQYF. DNA for the CDR3: TGTGCCAGTAGTGCCGGGACAGGGAATACGTACGAGCAGTACTTC.

The chain combines TRBV30 with TRBJ1-3, with D maybe TRBD1 (5 bases). Trimming took off 4 bases at V and 5 bases at J, with 9 bases between the two ends. Germline V gene data show CDR1 as GTSNPN and CDR2 as SVGIG (reference sequence). There are 12 residues in the CDR3. CDR3 region: CAWTQGRNTIYF. The CDR3 DNA sequence: TGTGCCTGGACTCAGGGTAGAAACACCATATATTTT.

J is TRBJ1-1 and V is TRBV18, with D tentatively TRBD1 (6 bases). Looked up from germline, CDR1 is KGHSH and CDR2 is LQKENI. Trimming removed 3 bases from V and 9 bases from J, with 17 bases in between. CDR3 length: 14 amino acids. The CDR3 nucleotides read TGTGCCAGCTCACCCGGGGCAGGGGACCCTCAAGCTTTCTTT. Encoded protein: CASSPGAGDPQAFF.

This chain links TRBV19 with TRBJ2-3; TRBD1 aligns across 7 bases. J lost 1 base, V lost 5 bases, and 6 bases had no gene match. The CDR3 has 15 amino acids. The germline V gene has CDR1 LNHDA and CDR2 SQIVND (reference sequence). The CDR3 DNA sequence: TGTGCCAGTAGTCTGACAGGGTTCCGCACAGATACGCAGTATTTT. Translated: CASSLTGFRTDTQYF.

The chain couples TRBV4-3 to TRBJ1-2; D is ambiguous. V lost 1 base to trimming and J lost 1 base, with 7 bases between them. CDR1 and CDR2 (germline): LGHNA, YSLEER. The CDR3 is made up of 14 amino acids. The CDR3 here is CASSQGNGNYGYTF. In DNA, the CDR3 is TGCGCCAGCAGCCAAGGCAACGGTAACTATGGCTACACCTTC.

V and J are TRBV30 and TRBJ1-2; unclear D gene. Looked up from germline, CDR1 is GTSNPN and CDR2 is SVGIG (reference sequence). V was cut by 0 bases and J by 1 base, with 6 bases left in between. The CDR3 is 13 amino acids. DNA for the CDR3: TGTGCCTGGAGTGTTTGGGTTAACTATGGCTACACCTTC. This translates into CAWSVWVNYGYTF.